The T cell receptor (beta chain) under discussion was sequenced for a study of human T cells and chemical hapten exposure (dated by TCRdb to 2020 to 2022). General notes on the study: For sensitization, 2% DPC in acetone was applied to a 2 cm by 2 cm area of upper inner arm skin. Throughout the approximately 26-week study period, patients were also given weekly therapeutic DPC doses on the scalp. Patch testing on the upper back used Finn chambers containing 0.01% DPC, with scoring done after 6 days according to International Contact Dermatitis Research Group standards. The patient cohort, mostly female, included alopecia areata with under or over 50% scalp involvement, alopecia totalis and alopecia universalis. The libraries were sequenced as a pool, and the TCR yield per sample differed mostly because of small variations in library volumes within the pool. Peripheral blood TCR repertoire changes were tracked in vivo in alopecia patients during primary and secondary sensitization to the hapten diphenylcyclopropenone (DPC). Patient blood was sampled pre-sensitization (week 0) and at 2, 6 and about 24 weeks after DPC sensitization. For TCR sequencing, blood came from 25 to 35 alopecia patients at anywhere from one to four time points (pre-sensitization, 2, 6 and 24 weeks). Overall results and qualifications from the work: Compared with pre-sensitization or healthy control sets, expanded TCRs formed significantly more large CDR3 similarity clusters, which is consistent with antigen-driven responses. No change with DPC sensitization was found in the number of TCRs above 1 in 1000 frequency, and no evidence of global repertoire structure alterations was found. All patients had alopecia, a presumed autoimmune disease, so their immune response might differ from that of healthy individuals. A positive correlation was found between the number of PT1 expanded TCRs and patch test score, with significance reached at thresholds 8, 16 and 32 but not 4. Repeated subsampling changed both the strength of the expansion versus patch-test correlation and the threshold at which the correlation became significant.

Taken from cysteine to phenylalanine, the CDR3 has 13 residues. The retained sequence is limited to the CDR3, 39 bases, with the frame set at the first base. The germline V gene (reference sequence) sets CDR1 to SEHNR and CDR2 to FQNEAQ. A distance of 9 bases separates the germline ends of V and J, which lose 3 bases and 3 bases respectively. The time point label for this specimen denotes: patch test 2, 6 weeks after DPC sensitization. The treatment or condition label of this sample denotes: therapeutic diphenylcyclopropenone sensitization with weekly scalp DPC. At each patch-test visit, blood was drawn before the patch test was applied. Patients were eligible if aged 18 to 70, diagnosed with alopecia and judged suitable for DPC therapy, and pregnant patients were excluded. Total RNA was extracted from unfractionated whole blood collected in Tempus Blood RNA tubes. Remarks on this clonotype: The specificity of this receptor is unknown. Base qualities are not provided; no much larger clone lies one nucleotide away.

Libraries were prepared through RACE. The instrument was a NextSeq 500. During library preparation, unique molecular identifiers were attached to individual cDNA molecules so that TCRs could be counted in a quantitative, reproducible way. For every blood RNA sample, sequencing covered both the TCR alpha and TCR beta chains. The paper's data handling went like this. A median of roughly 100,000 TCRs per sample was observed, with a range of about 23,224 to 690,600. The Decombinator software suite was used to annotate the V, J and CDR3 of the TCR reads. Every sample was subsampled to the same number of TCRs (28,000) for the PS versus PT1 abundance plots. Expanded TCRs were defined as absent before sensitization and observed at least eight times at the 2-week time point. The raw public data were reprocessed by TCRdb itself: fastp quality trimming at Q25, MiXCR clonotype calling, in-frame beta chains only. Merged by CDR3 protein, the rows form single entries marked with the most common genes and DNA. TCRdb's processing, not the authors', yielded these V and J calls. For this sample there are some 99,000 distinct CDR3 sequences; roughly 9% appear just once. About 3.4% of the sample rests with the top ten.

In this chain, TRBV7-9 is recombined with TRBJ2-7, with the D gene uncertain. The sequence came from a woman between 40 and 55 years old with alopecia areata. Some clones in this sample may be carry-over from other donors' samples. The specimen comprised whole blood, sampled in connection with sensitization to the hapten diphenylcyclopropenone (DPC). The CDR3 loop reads CASSLFDGYEQYF. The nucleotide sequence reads TGTGCCAGCAGCTTGTTCGACGGCTACGAGCAGTACTTC.